The sequence of this T cell receptor beta chain was determined in a study of shared clonotypes between healthy human individuals. Germline V lookup: CDR1 LGHNT, CDR2 FRNRAP. This CDR3 comprises 15 residues. The V and J ends lost 7 bases and 3 bases respectively, with 19 bases between them. Repertoires were generated with immunoSEQ multiplex PCR, while TCRdb's copy carries only in-frame clones and drops some. The sample consists of roughly 2.5 million clones, just over 90% of them appearing once. Input material: naive CD4+ T cells sorted from blood. Subset reported: CD45RA+ positively selected. The TCR sequence derives from a man younger than 35 in good health. The chain joins TRBV12-5 to TRBJ2-7; tentatively, D is TRBD1 (5 bases). This chain's CDR3 is CASAPPAKGVYEQYF. The CDR3 DNA sequence: TGTGCTAGTGCCCCACCAGCAAAAGGGGTCTACGAGCAGTACTTC.